In its sample, the clone carrying this T cell receptor (beta chain) was seen a few times. Its antigen is as yet unknown. In the same sample, other DNA sequences code for this CDR3. This record belongs to a study of shared clonotypes between healthy human individuals. On the study more broadly: Each donor contributed plates that comprised three CD4 naive, three CD4 memory, two CD8 naive and one CD8 memory.

Assay used: immunoSEQ multiplex PCR; TCRdb lists only in-frame clones, some missing. The sample shows about 1 million clones, around 74% of them seen only once. Notes on the study in general: Sorted-subset samples were not fully sequenced, rarefaction indicated. It was observed that around 5% of naive CD4 clonotypes were shared across several donors.

This CDR3 has 15 amino acids. Germline V gene sequence: CDR1 SGHTA, CDR2 FQGNSA. V shed 5 bases, J shed 0 bases, and the junction held 4 bases outside the gene matches. The gene calls are TRBV7-2 and TRBJ2-7; 10 bases fit TRBD2. The sequence derives from a man aged 18 to 29 in good health. Sequenced material: memory CD4+ T cells sorted from blood. As to subset: CD45RA-negative fraction. The CDR3, as DNA: TGTGCCAGCAGCCAAGCGGGGGGGAGCTCCTACGAGCAGTACTTC. Protein sequence: CASSQAGGSSYEQYF.